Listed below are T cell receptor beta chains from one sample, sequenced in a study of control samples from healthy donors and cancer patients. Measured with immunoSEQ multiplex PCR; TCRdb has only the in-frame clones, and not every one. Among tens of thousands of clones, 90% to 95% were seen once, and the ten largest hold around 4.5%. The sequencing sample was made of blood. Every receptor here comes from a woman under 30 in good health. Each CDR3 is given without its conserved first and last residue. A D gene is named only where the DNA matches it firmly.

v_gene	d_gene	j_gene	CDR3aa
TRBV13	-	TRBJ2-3	ASSFSSTDTQY
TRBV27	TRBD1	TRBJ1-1	ASSPTTGWTEAF
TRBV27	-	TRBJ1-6	ASSPGIFGFGSPLH
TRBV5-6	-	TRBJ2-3	ASRLYGSDTQY
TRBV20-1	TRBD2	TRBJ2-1	SASLPAGVNNEQF
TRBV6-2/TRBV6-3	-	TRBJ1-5	ASSKGQPQH
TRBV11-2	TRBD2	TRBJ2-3	ASSLRPGLDGDTQY
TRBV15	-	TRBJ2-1	ATSRDRPDNEQF
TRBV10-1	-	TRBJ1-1	ASSGLREQVQGTEAF
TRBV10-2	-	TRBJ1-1	ATSRGAENTEAF
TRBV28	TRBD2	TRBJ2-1	ASSSPFIAGGYNEQF
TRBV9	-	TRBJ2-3	ASSVSPTDTQY
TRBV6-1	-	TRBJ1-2	ASSEDGGGYGYT
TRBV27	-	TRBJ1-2	ASGGGSSYYGYT
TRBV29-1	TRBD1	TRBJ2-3	SATKDRAPDTQY
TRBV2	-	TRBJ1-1	ASSEAGGEKNTEAF
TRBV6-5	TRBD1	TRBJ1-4	ASRDTGDEKLF
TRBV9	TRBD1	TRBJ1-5	ASSVGQGLDQPQH
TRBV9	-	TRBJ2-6	ASSTTPDSGANVLT
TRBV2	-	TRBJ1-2	ASGGGGQSTNYGYT
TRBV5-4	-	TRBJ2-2	ASSQRQDWAGELF
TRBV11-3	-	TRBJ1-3	ASSEGGPGNTIY
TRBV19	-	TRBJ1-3	ASSTGASGNTIY
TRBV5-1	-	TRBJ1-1	ASSQFSGITEAF
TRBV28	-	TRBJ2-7	ASSPWPYEQY
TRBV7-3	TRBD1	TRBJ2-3	ASSSGQGADTQY
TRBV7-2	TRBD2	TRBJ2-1	ASSLERENNNEQF
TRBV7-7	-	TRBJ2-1	ASSPWLESGNEQF
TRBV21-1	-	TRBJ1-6	PSSKVPHRVRNSPLH
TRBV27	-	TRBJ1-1	VATVWNLMNTEAF
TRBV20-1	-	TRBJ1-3	SASAGVSRNTIY
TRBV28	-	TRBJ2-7	ASSSGAGAYEQY
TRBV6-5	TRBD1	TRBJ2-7	ASSYGTGADEQY
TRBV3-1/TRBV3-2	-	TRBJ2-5	ASSQAGTWEETQY
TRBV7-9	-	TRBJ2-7	ASSLSTYEQY
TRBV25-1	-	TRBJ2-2	ASSVQGGHTGELF
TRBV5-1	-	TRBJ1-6	ASSLSGLDNSPLH
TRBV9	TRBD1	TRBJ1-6	ASSPLRDRRDSPLH
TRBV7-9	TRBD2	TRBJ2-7	ASRFSGGPDEQY
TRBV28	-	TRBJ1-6	ASTRRSSYNSPLH
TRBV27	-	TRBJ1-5	ASSWQGSNQPQH
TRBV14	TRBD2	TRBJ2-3	ASSPRLAGASDTQY
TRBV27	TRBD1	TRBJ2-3	ASLQGDTQY
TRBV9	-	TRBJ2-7	ASSVGQGRSYEQY
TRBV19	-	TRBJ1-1	ASSPSSSGTEAF
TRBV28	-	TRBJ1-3	ASKLGPSNSGNTIY
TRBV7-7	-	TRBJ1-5	ASSRDSANQPQH
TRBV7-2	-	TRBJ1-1	ASSLFRGTEAF